This T cell receptor (beta chain) was retrieved from a study of T cells in Graves' hyperthyroidism and ophthalmopathy (dated by TCRdb to the late 2010s). The study in broad terms: Peripheral blood was sampled at the time of initial diagnosis, prior to any treatment. According to the paper, TCR Vbeta CDR3 sequencing was carried out on 135 peripheral blood samples, which came from more than 40 ophthalmopathy, approximately 78 hyperthyroidism and about 17 progressor patients. Thyroid tissue and blood T-cell repertoires from more than 5 Graves' hyperthyroidism patients were also compared in the study. The 100 or so discovery patients were randomly divided into training and test sets at a 7:3 ratio. Whether ophthalmopathy could be predicted prospectively was tested in an independent validation cohort made up of under 20 hyperthyroidism patients plus 17 patients who later progressed to ophthalmopathy. TCR V-J signatures able to tell the groups apart were searched for in a discovery cohort of 95 or so patients, of whom under 45 had Graves' ophthalmopathy and more than 55 had stable Graves' hyperthyroidism. Once sampling was done, hyperthyroidism patients were given methimazole at a starting dose of 30 mg daily, whereas ophthalmopathy patients were given high-dose intravenous methylprednisolone.

The TCR beta CDR3 regions were amplified from the RNA transcripts. The TCR CDR3 was subjected to a first round of RT-PCR using the HTBI primer set and the Qiagen OneStep RT-PCR kit. A second multiplex PCR round built the libraries, followed by size selection and purification. Sequencing of the libraries was done on an Illumina HiSeq2000 using paired-end 100 bp reads. On the authors' methods: Raw data were processed with SOAPnuke, discarding reads with adapters, uncalled bases, mean Phred below 15, or no exact constant-primer or identifier match. COPE v1.2.5 was used to merge the high-quality paired reads, and each unique nucleotide sequence was defined as a clonotype. MiTCR v1.1 was used to align the clonotypes against IMGT TRBV, TRBD and TRBJ reference segments. The analysis included only V-J combinations with a frequency above 0.0001, which together covered roughly 99% of the repertoires. The TCS score was defined as the ratio of F50 (clonal expansion) to E x V (chaos), calculated using BLOSUM62-based TCRdist between CDR3 peptides within each V-J. Welch's t-statistics and random forest reduced fewer than 550 V-J features to about 13, which were used in a naive Bayes classifier (R e1071). The public reads were quality trimmed at Q25 with fastp and then assembled into clones with MiXCR by TCRdb, keeping productive beta chains. Each entry is one CDR3 protein sequence, shown with its most common DNA and genes. Clone size and V and J calls follow TCRdb, not the original study. This sample comprises some 370,000 distinct CDR3 sequences, around 15% of them detected only once. Around 27% of the sample rests with the top ten.

From a lookup of the germline V gene, CDR1 and CDR2 are MDHEN and SYDVKM. The CDR3 sequence holds 14 residues, the cysteine and phenylalanine included. Left in the record is the CDR3 DNA by itself, 42 bases read in frame from the first base. On the study overall, not on this receptor specifically: Most expanded thyroid clonotypes (frequency above 0.001) were also found in blood, which suggests that blood repertoires may mirror thyroid immune responses. A model built on a 13 V-J signature distinguished ophthalmopathy from stable hyperthyroidism, reaching roughly 88% sensitivity and approximately 83% specificity in cross-validation and 80%/75% in testing. During validation, the model predicted progression to ophthalmopathy a median of approximately six months ahead of onset, with around 65% sensitivity and more than 72% specificity. No statistical method was used to set the sample size in advance, and investigators knew the group allocation.

This clonotype was counted between two and nine times. This clone's antigen is unknown. It may be a read error: a sequence one base away is much more abundant. In the ophthalmopathy patients, disease was moderately to severely active, with a Clinical Activity Score of 3 or more, a NOSPECS grade of 4 or more, and a duration of less than 3 months. Any patient with an uncontrolled infection, another autoimmune disease, pregnancy or lactation was excluded. Diagnoses were established on the basis of clinical symptoms, serum thyroxine and TRAb, thyroid ultrasound, and orbital computed tomography. Ficoll-Paque density gradient centrifugation was used to isolate PBMCs from 8.5 to 10 ml of fresh peripheral blood. Trizol reagent was used to extract total RNA, and RNA quality was then checked on an Agilent 2100 Bioanalyzer.

The clonotype originates from a man between 45 and 60 years old with Graves' ophthalmopathy. Sequencing input: blood. The chain was built from TRBV28 and TRBJ2-4; no D gene is confidently identified. In nucleotides, the sequence is TGTGCCAGCAGTCTAACCAGTAGCCAAAACATTCAGCACTTC. Protein translation: CASSLTSSQNIQHF.